These T cell receptor beta chains were read from a single sample in a study of blood T cell repertoires in COVID-19. Sequencing was performed with immunoSEQ multiplex PCR; in TCRdb, only in-frame clones are kept and a portion is missing. The profile shows about 270,000 clones, 86% of them singletons. Sequencing was performed on peripheral blood. The source of these receptors is a woman aged 55-70 years who had recovered from COVID-19. Both conserved end residues are part of each CDR3. The D gene is left open where the match is weak. Rows may omit the clone size; those that give it use once, few, many or a size class.

>once|TRBD1|TRBV5-1|TRBJ2-3
CASSSLTGGGSDTQYF
TGCGCCAGCAGCTCCCTAACAGGGGGAGGATCAGATACGCAGTATTTT
>once|NA|TRBV9|TRBJ1-6
CASSVGQGRSYNSPLHF
TGTGCCAGCAGCGTAGGGCAGGGGCGCTCCTATAATTCACCCCTCCACTTT
>NA|TRBD1|TRBV7-2|TRBJ2-7
CASSAQGTNEQYF
TGTGCCAGCAGCGCACAGGGGACCAACGAGCAGTACTTC
>NA|TRBD2|TRBV4-1|TRBJ2-7
CASSHLLAGNVYEQYF
TGCGCCAGCAGCCATTTATTAGCGGGGAACGTCTACGAGCAGTACTTC
>few|NA|TRBV9|TRBJ2-1
CASSVERWTYNEQFF
TGTGCCAGCAGCGTAGAGCGTTGGACCTACAATGAGCAGTTCTTC
>NA|TRBD2|TRBV5-1|TRBJ2-7
CASSLSLLAGGMYEQYF
TGCGCCAGCAGCTTGAGTCTTCTAGCGGGGGGGATGTACGAGCAGTACTTC
>NA|TRBD2|TRBV4-3|TRBJ2-1
CASSRLAGEVNEQFF
TGCGCCAGCAGCCGACTAGCGGGGGAGGTGAATGAGCAGTTCTTC
>NA|NA|TRBV5-1|TRBJ2-3
CASSLGRGTDTQYF
TGCGCCAGCAGCTTGGGTAGAGGGACAGATACGCAGTATTTT
>NA|NA|TRBV7-8|TRBJ1-1
CASSLAYAAGGNTEAFF
TGTGCCAGCAGCTTAGCTTACGCTGCGGGAGGAAACACTGAAGCTTTCTTT
>few|NA|TRBV4-2|TRBJ2-5
CASSPPGFQETQYF
TGTGCCAGCAGCCCGCCGGGGTTCCAAGAGACCCAGTACTTC
>few|NA|TRBV12-5|TRBJ1-3
CASGQGGNTIYF
TGTGCTAGTGGTCAGGGCGGAAACACCATATATTTT
>NA|TRBD1|TRBV4-3|TRBJ1-6
CASSPGGTYSPLHF
TGCGCCAGCAGCCCAGGGGGGACTTATTCACCCCTCCACTTT
>NA|NA|TRBV3-1/TRBV3-2|TRBJ2-2
CASSQSGYTGELFF
TGTGCCAGCAGCCAATCAGGGTACACCGGGGAGCTGTTTTTT
>NA|TRBD1|TRBV6-5|TRBJ1-5
CASKGQGNQPQHF
TGTGCCAGCAAAGGACAGGGCAATCAGCCCCAGCATTTT
>NA|NA|TRBV10-3|TRBJ2-7
CAISPRQSSYEQYF
TGTGCCATCAGCCCGCGACAGAGCTCCTACGAGCAGTACTTC
>NA|NA|TRBV3-1/TRBV3-2|TRBJ1-1
CASSQGAWTEAFF
TGTGCCAGCAGCCAGGGGGCTTGGACTGAAGCTTTCTTT